Listed here are 27 T cell receptor beta chains from one sample, sequenced in a study of beta chain features in type 1 diabetes. The sequenced template was cDNA made from the entire isolated RNA. Generated by immunoSEQ multiplex PCR, the TCRdb table keeps only in-frame clones and is missing some. The repertoire holds around 280,000 clones, roughly 8% seen once, with approximately 0.93% in the top ten. Sequencing used central memory CD4+ T cells from blood. These TCRs come from a woman aged 18-35 years in good health.

This clone was counted only a few times. The chain is built from TRBV6-6 and TRBJ1-5; D call uncertain. This CDR3 contains 13 residues. CDR1 and CDR2 from the germline V gene are MNHNY and SVGAGI (reference sequence). V shed 6 bases and J shed 2 bases, with 8 bases lying between them. The CDR3 DNA reads as TGTGCCAGCAGATTTTATGGCAATCAGCCCCAGCATTTT. The encoded protein is CASRFYGNQPQHF.

This clone has at least ten counts. The chain couples TRBV28 to TRBJ1-5; D is uncertain. V was cut by 5 bases and J by 0 bases, with 14 bases left in between. Germline V CDR1 and CDR2: MDHEN, SYDVKM. The CDR3 has 16 residues. The CDR3 protein is CASSRRSQYSNQPQHF. In DNA form, the CDR3 reads TGTGCCAGCAGTCGCCGCAGCCAGTATAGCAATCAGCCCCAGCATTTT.

The CDR3, as DNA: TGTGCCATCAGTGACACGGCCACTGCTGAGACCCAGTACTTC. It yields the protein CAISDTATAETQYF. The rearrangement joins TRBV10-3 to TRBJ2-5; D gene uncertain. CDR3 length equals 14 residues. Trimming shortened V by 3 bases and J by 5 bases, and 13 bases separated the two germline ends. Germline-derived CDR1 and CDR2 are ENHRY and SYGVKD.

The table lists this clone with a few counts. This sequence joins TRBV7-8 and TRBJ1-6; 7 nucleotides align to TRBD1. The germline CDR1 and CDR2 sequences are SGHVS and FQNEAQ. With 5 bases clipped from V and 5 bases from J, the junction kept 6 bases outside the gene matches. The CDR3 consists of 15 residues. DNA of the CDR3: TGTGCCAGCAGCCGAGACAGGGTACATAATTCACCCCTCCACTTT. Translated: CASSRDRVHNSPLHF.

The chain couples TRBV9 to TRBJ1-1; TRBD1 might be the D (6 bases). The CDR3 sequence is 14 residues long. In germline, CDR1 is SGDLS, CDR2 YYNGEE. V dropped 4 bases and J dropped 0 bases, with 10 bases sitting between them. The DNA of the CDR3 is TGTGCCAGCAGCCCACAGGGTCTGAACACTGAAGCTTTCTTT. This codes for CASSPQGLNTEAFF.

The V gene is TRBV6-5, the J gene TRBJ2-3; no definite D call. There are 13 residues in the CDR3. V was trimmed by 2 bases and J by 2 bases, leaving 5 bases between them. The germline CDR1 and CDR2 sequences are MNHEY and SVGAGI. The CDR3 DNA is TGTGCCAGCAGTTACCCCTACACAGATACGCAGTATTTT. This gives the protein CASSYPYTDTQYF.

The CDR3 reads CASGGAASTDTQYF. CDR3 bases: TGTGCCAGCGGCGGAGCGGCTAGCACAGATACGCAGTATTTT. This chain joins TRBV27 and TRBJ2-3, with D possibly matching TRBD2 (5 bases). This CDR3 has 14 residues. Trimming cost V 8 bases and J 0 bases, with 12 bases left between them. Germline V CDR1 and CDR2: MNHEY, SMNVEV (reference sequence).

This chain joins TRBV11-2 and TRBJ2-5; no clear D. Germline V gene sequence: CDR1 SGHAT, CDR2 FQNNGV. V gave up 0 bases and J gave up 3 bases, with 8 bases separating them. The CDR3 is made up of 14 amino acids. The CDR3 DNA reads TGTGCCAGCAGCTTAGACGGCAGAAAAGAGACCCAGTACTTC. The encoded protein is CASSLDGRKETQYF. Full variable domain (outside the CDR3, taken from reference TRBV11-2 and TRBJ2-5): EAGVAQSPRYKIIEKRQSVAFWCNPISGHATLYWYQQILGQGPKLLIQFQNNGVVDDSQLPKDRFSAERLKGVDSTLKIQPAKLEDSAVYLCASSLDGRKETQYFGPGTRLLVL.

This clone turned up a few times. V usage is TRBV5-6 and J usage is TRBJ1-2; 10 nucleotides agree with TRBD1. The CDR3 loop spans 17 amino acids. The J segment lost 2 bases and the V segment lost 4 bases, leaving 11 bases of the junction unmatched. Per the germline V gene, CDR1 is SGHDT and CDR2 is YYEEEE. Written as DNA, the CDR3 is TGTGCCAGCAGCCGGCCCGGGACAGGGGCTACCAACTATGGCTACACCTTC. It specifies CASSRPGTGATNYGYTF. Full variable domain (missing parts from reference TRBV5-6 and TRBJ1-2): DAGVTQSPTHLIKTRGQQVTLRCSPKSGHDTVSWYQQALGQGPQFIFQYYEEEERQRGNFPDRFSGHQFPNYSSELNVNALLLGDSALYLCASSRPGTGATNYGYTFGSGTRLTVV.

The rearrangement joins TRBV21-1 to TRBJ1-2; the D segment call TRBD1 is taken from the table without a DNA check. TRBV21-1 has pseudogene status. The CDR3 has 12 amino acids. The CDR3 nucleotides are TGTGCCAGCCTCATTCAGGGGGGAACGGACACCTTC. Residues: CASLIQGGTDTF.

This clone was detected only a few times. The chain joins TRBV14 to TRBJ2-5; D is undetermined. The germline V gene encodes CDR1 SGHDN and CDR2 FVKESK. CDR3 length equals 13 residues. V was shortened by 0 bases and J by 11 bases, with 13 bases between the two germline ends. The CDR3 DNA follows: TGTGCCAGCAGCCAAGAACCCAGGAATAGGCAGTACTTC. Its translation is CASSQEPRNRQYF.

This clone was seen a handful of times. The chain combines TRBV2 with TRBJ1-5; 8 bases fit TRBD1. This CDR3 is 14 amino acids long. Trimming took 4 bases from V and 6 from J; bases not matched to a gene: 5. Germline V gene sequence: CDR1 SNHLY, CDR2 FYNNEI. In DNA, the CDR3 is TGTGCCAGCAGTGTTCAGGGGGCGGCTCAGCCCCAGCATTTT. Translating gives CASSVQGAAQPQHF.

J is TRBJ1-1 and V is TRBV5-6, with 8 bases lining up with TRBD1. Germline-derived CDR1 and CDR2 are SGHDT and YYEEEE. V shed 3 bases and J 3 bases; nucleotides not matched to a gene: 7. The length of the CDR3 is 15 residues. As DNA, the CDR3 is TGTGCCAGCAGCTCACAGGGGGGAGGAGACACTGAAGCTTTCTTT. This sequence encodes CASSSQGGGDTEAFF.

The chain has TRBV2 and TRBJ2-2, with TRBD1 matching 8 bases. With V trimmed by 10 bases and J by 2 bases, 9 bases remained unmatched. This CDR3 contains 15 residues. CDR1 is SNHLY, CDR2 FYNNEI, per germline. The CDR3 sequence is CATRGPRGNTGELFF. The CDR3, as DNA: TGTGCCACCAGGGGGCCCAGGGGAAACACCGGGGAGCTGTTTTTT. Together with reference TRBV2 and TRBJ2-2, the CDR3 gives the full variable domain: EPEVTQTPSHQVTQMGQEVILRCVPISNHLYFYWYRQILGQKVEFLVSFYNNEISEKSEIFDDQFSVERPDGSNFTLKIRSTKLEDSAMYFCATRGPRGNTGELFFGEGSRLTVL.

The rearrangement uses TRBV9 and TRBJ1-4; weak D call: TRBD1 (5 bases). The CDR3 covers 13 residues. Per germline, CDR1 SGDLS and CDR2 YYNGEE. Trimming stripped 3 bases from V and 7 bases from J, with 10 bases between. The CDR3 protein is CASSGIRGEKLFF. CDR3 coding DNA: TGTGCCAGCAGCGGGATAAGGGGTGAAAAACTGTTTTTT.

This clone was observed a handful of times. This sequence joins TRBV21-1 and TRBJ2-1; the table's D call TRBD1 went unverified against the DNA. TRBV21-1 is termed a pseudogene. This CDR3 region has 14 residues. For the CDR3, the DNA is TGTGCCAGCAGCGGACCGGACAGGGGCGATGAGCAGTTCTTC. It codes for CASSGPDRGDEQFF.

This clone was detected ten times or more. The J gene is TRBJ1-1, the V gene TRBV5-4, with 9 bases aligning to TRBD1. V shed 3 bases, J shed 0 bases, and the junction held 3 bases outside the gene matches. The CDR3 covers 15 residues. The germline gives CDR1 SGHNT, CDR2 YYREEE (reference sequence). DNA for the CDR3: TGTGCCAGCAGCTCGGGACAGGGTATGAACACTGAAGCTTTCTTT. Its translation is CASSSGQGMNTEAFF. Full variable domain (rest looked up from reference TRBV5-4 and TRBJ1-1): ETGVTQSPTHLIKTRGQQVTLRCSSQSGHNTVSWYQQALGQGPQFIFQYYREEENGRGNFPPRFSGLQFPNYSSELNVNALELDDSALYLCASSSGQGMNTEAFFGQGTRLTVV.

The rearrangement links TRBV6-6 to TRBJ1-1, with D unresolved. Germline CDR1 and CDR2: MNHNY and SVGAGI (reference sequence). Trimming left V 4 bases short and J 4 bases short, with 7 bases between. This CDR3 has 12 amino acids. CDR3 protein: CASSLQFTEAFF. The CDR3 coding sequence is TGTGCCAGCAGTTTACAGTTCACTGAAGCTTTCTTT.

This clone occurred once. V is TRBV15 and J is TRBJ1-5; TRBD1 is a possible D gene (5 bases). CDR3 length: 14 amino acids. V dropped 5 bases and J dropped 2 bases, with 10 bases sitting between them. Germline-derived CDR1 and CDR2 are LNHNV and YYDKDF (reference sequence). CDR3 residues: CATSQGWGNQPQHF. CDR3 DNA sequence: TGTGCCACCAGCCAGGGATGGGGCAATCAGCCCCAGCATTTT.

This clone has at least ten counts. The V and J genes are TRBV6-4 and TRBJ2-2, with D possibly being TRBD2 (6 bases). The V end lost 4 bases, the J end lost 6 bases, and 12 bases lay between the germline ends. The germline V gene has CDR1 MRHNA and CDR2 SNTAGT. The CDR3 length is 14 residues. The CDR3 region has the DNA TGTGCCAGCAGTGCGGAGGAGGGTGCCGGGGAGCTGTTTTTT. This sequence encodes CASSAEEGAGELFF.

The gene calls are TRBV9 and TRBJ1-6; 8 bases line up with TRBD1. Losses at the gene ends were 4 bases for V and 7 bases for J; bases not matched to a gene: 7. The germline gives CDR1 SGDLS, CDR2 YYNGEE. The CDR3 spans 15 residues. CDR3 DNA: TGTGCCAGCAGCTCTGGACAGGGCAAAAATTCACCCCTCCACTTT. It codes for CASSSGQGKNSPLHF.

This clone was seen a few times. The genes are TRBV21-1 and TRBJ2-7. TRBV21-1 is described as a pseudogene. CDR3 length equals 18 residues. CDR3 DNA: TGTGCCAGCAGCAAAGATAAAGGCCCGGTCGGTGCACCCTACGAGCAGTACGTC. Amino acids: CASSKDKGPVGAPYEQYV.

This clone was seen a few times. The chain links TRBV15 to TRBJ2-1; D gene unclear. Germline CDR1 is LNHNV and CDR2 is YYDKDF (reference sequence). There are 16 residues in the CDR3. Trimming left V 0 bases short and J 4 bases short, with 13 bases between. CDR3 DNA: TGTGCCACCAGCAGAGAAGGACGGAAAATATACAATGAGCAGTTCTTC. Encoded protein: CATSREGRKIYNEQFF.

The chain combines TRBV15 with TRBJ1-1; the D gene is possibly TRBD1 (6 bases). Germline assignment: CDR1 LNHNV and CDR2 YYDKDF (reference sequence). The CDR3 has 15 residues. Trimming cost V 8 bases and J 11 bases, with 27 bases left between them. The CDR3 nucleotides read TGTGCCACCGAAGCTTGGGCGGGGGCGCCGGGGTACGCTTTCTTT. It codes for CATEAWAGAPGYAFF.

The sample holds a few counts of this clone. The V and J genes are TRBV29-1 and TRBJ2-2, with a tentative D call TRBD1 (7 bases). The ends were cut back, 7 bases at V and 1 base at J, with 10 bases in the middle. The CDR3 loop spans 13 amino acids. The germline gives CDR1 SQVTM, CDR2 ANQGSEA. As DNA, the CDR3 is TGCAGCGGGCGGGACAGGAACACCGGGGAGCTGTTTTTT. It codes for CSGRDRNTGELFF.

J is TRBJ2-5 and V is TRBV5-8; TRBD2 matches at 10 bases. The V gene's germline CDR1 is SGHTS and CDR2 YDEGEE. This CDR3 contains 16 residues. V gave up 5 bases and J gave up 2 bases; unmatched junction bases: 9. For the CDR3, the DNA is TGTGCCAGCAGTTTCTCTAGCGGGAGTTTACAAGAGACCCAGTACTTC. Its translation is CASSFSSGSLQETQYF.

The table lists this clone with a few counts. The CDR3, as DNA: TGCGCCAGCAGCCAAGATCGCACACAGGAAAAACTGTTTTTT. Amino acid sequence: CASSQDRTQEKLFF. The chain uses TRBV4-3 and TRBJ1-4; D is ambiguous. CDR3 length: 14 residues. The germline CDR1 and CDR2 sequences are LGHNA and YSLEER. V was cut by 0 bases and J by 8 bases, with 10 bases left in between.